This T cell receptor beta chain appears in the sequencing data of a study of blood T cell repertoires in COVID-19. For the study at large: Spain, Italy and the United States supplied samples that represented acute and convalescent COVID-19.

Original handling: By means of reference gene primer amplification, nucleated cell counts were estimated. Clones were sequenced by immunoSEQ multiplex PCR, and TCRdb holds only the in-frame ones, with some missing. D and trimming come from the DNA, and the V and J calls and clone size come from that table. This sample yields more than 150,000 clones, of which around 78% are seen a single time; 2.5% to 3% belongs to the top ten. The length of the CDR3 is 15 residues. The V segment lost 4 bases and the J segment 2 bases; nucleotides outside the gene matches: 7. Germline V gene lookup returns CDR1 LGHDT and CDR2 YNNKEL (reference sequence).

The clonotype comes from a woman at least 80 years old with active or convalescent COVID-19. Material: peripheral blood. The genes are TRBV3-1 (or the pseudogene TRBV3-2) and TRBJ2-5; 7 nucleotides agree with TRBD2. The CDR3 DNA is TGTGCCAGCAGCCGCCAGGGCGGGGGACAAGAGACCCAGTACTTC. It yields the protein CASSRQGGGQETQYF.